A selection of T cell receptor beta chains follows, all from one sample in a study of blood T cell repertoires in COVID-19. The protocol was immunoSEQ multiplex PCR, while the TCRdb copy is restricted to in-frame clones and leaves out a portion. The table lists approximately 300,000 clones, roughly 91% of them singletons. Material: peripheral blood. The source is a man in his forties with acute or convalescent COVID-19. Both conserved end residues are part of each CDR3. D genes are given only for firm matches. Clone size is stated in some rows and not others, as once, few, many or a class when expanded.

TRBJ1-3,TRBV2,NA,NA,TGTGCCAGCAGTATCGCGGGTGGCTCTGGAAACACCATATATTTT,CASSIAGGSGNTIYF
TRBJ1-1,TRBV5-6,NA,NA,TGTGCCAGCAGCCCCGGGGGTCCGGGTGAAGCTTTCTTT,CASSPGGPGEAFF
TRBJ1-1,TRBV2,NA,TRBD1,TGTGCCAGCACCCTCCAGGGGGGCACTGAAGCTTTCTTT,CASTLQGGTEAFF
TRBJ2-7,TRBV29-1,NA,TRBD1,TGCAGCGCATCGGGACAGGGGTTCTACGAGCAGTACTTC,CSASGQGFYEQYF
TRBJ2-3,TRBV12-3/TRBV12-4,NA,NA,TGTGCCAGCAGATTGGGAGCAGATACGCAGTATTTT,CASRLGADTQYF
TRBJ2-2,TRBV27,NA,TRBD2,TGTGCCAGCAGCTCTGTGTCCCCCCTAGCGGGGGGCCATAACACCGGGGAGCTGTTTTTT,CASSSVSPLAGGHNTGELFF
TRBJ1-5,TRBV6-2/TRBV6-3,NA,NA,TGTGCCAGCAGTTACTCGGCACAGGGCTATAGCAATCAGCCCCAGCATTTT,CASSYSAQGYSNQPQHF
TRBJ2-7,TRBV2,NA,NA,TGTGCCAGCAGTGAAGTACGCGGGGCCTTCTACGAGCAGTACTTC,CASSEVRGAFYEQYF
TRBJ1-5,TRBV30,NA,NA,TGTGCCTGGAGCAGGTATACAGGGATGAGCAATCAGCCCCAGCATTTT,CAWSRYTGMSNQPQHF
TRBJ1-2,TRBV29-1,NA,TRBD1,TGCAGCGTGGACAGGGGTGACGGCTACACCTTC,CSVDRGDGYTF
TRBJ2-1,TRBV29-1,NA,TRBD1,TGCAGCGTTGAGATAGGACAGGGAAAATATGAGCAGTTCTTC,CSVEIGQGKYEQFF
TRBJ2-1,TRBV5-1,few,NA,TGCGCCAGCAGTTCCCTCGGAGGTCGCTCCTACAATGAGCAGTTCTTC,CASSSLGGRSYNEQFF
TRBJ2-2,TRBV5-1,NA,NA,TGCGCCAGCAGCTTGGATCCCACTAACACCGGGGAGCTGTTTTTT,CASSLDPTNTGELFF
TRBJ2-6,TRBV30,NA,TRBD1,TGTGCCTGGATACCCCGGGCAGGGGGTCGGTCTGGGGCCAACGTCCTGACTTTC,CAWIPRAGGRSGANVLTF
TRBJ1-4,TRBV5-1,NA,NA,TGCGCCAGCAGCTTGGGCGGAGGAAATGAAAAACTGTTTTTT,CASSLGGGNEKLFF
TRBJ1-5,TRBV5-1,NA,NA,TGCGCCAGCAGCTTGGGGGGGGATCAGCCCCAGCATTTT,CASSLGGDQPQHF
TRBJ1-1,TRBV2,NA,NA,TGTGCCAGCAGTCGTGAGTCGGGGTCGGTCACTGAAGCTTTCTTT,CASSRESGSVTEAFF
TRBJ1-2,TRBV19,NA,TRBD1,TGTGCCAGTAGTCAGACAGGGGGATGGCATGGCTACACCTTC,CASSQTGGWHGYTF
TRBJ2-7,TRBV27,NA,NA,TGTGCCAGCACCCAAAGAAGGGGCGCCAACGAGCAGTACTTC,CASTQRRGANEQYF
TRBJ1-6,TRBV28,NA,TRBD1,TGTGCCAGCAGTTTATGGGGTTTGCAGGGGGAATCACCCCTCCACTTT,CASSLWGLQGESPLHF
TRBJ1-5,TRBV2,NA,NA,TGTGCCAGCCAGGTCGAGTACAATCAGCCCCAGCATTTT,CASQVEYNQPQHF
TRBJ2-7,TRBV6-6,NA,NA,TGTGCCAGCAGTTACAGCAGGTTCAACGAGCAGTACTTC,CASSYSRFNEQYF
TRBJ2-2,TRBV19,NA,TRBD1,TGTGCCAGTAACCCTAGGACAGGGATCGGGGAGCTGTTTTTT,CASNPRTGIGELFF
TRBJ2-2,TRBV10-1,NA,TRBD1,TGCGCCAGCAGTCCGACAGGGTTTAACACCGGGGAGCTGTTTTTT,CASSPTGFNTGELFF